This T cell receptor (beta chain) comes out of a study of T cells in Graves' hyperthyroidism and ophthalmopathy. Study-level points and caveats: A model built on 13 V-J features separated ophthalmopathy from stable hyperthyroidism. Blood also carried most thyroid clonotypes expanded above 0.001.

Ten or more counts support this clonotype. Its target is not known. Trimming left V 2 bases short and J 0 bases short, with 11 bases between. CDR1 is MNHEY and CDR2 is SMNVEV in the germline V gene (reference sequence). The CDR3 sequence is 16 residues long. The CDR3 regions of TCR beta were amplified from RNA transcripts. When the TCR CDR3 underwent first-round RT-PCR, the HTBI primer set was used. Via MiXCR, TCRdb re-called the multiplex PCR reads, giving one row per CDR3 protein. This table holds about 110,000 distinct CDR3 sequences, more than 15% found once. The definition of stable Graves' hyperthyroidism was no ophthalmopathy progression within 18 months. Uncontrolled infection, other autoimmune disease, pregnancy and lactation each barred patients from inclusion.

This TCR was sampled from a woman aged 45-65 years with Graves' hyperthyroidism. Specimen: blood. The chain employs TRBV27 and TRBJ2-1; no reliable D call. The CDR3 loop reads CASSLASPSSYNEQFF. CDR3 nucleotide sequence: TGTGCCAGCAGTTTAGCCAGCCCAAGCTCCTACAATGAGCAGTTCTTC.